The rows below give T cell receptor beta chains drawn from one sample of a study of control samples from healthy donors and cancer patients. Repertoires were generated with immunoSEQ multiplex PCR, while TCRdb's copy carries only in-frame clones and drops some. Seen here are about 57,000 clones, approximately 89% observed once, and the top ten hold roughly 0.91%. The sample taken for sequencing was PBMCs. The receptors were sampled from a young man with colorectal cancer. Each CDR3 is given with its conserved first and last residue. A D gene is named only where the DNA matches it firmly. Clone size is not always given. Where it is, it says once, few, many or a class for expanded clones.

cdr3_aa,cdr3_nt,d_call,clone_size,v_call,j_call
CASSQDPLQNTEAFF,TGTGCCAGCAGCCAAGATCCTCTTCAGAACACTGAAGCTTTCTTT,.,.,TRBV3-1/TRBV3-2,TRBJ1-1
CASSPRWDLKNIQYF,TGTGCCAGCAGCCCGAGATGGGACCTCAAAAACATTCAGTACTTC,.,once,TRBV3-1/TRBV3-2,TRBJ2-4
CSADRALYGYTF,TGCAGCGCCGACAGAGCCCTCTATGGCTACACCTTC,.,.,TRBV29-1,TRBJ1-2
CASSPPGFEQFF,TGTGCCAGCAGCCCCCCGGGGTTTGAGCAGTTCTTC,.,.,TRBV3-1/TRBV3-2,TRBJ2-1
CASSQDRTSGRTTDTQYF,TGCGCCAGCAGCCAAGATCGGACTAGCGGGAGGACCACAGATACGCAGTATTTT,TRBD2,.,TRBV4-3,TRBJ2-3
CASSELGGCGNTIYF,TGTGCCAGCAGTGAATTAGGGGGGTGTGGAAACACCATATATTTT,.,.,TRBV2,TRBJ1-3
CASSLTSGLQNTGELFF,TGCGCCAGCAGCTTGACTAGCGGGCTACAAAACACCGGGGAGCTGTTTTTT,TRBD2,.,TRBV5-1,TRBJ2-2
CASSYPLAGGLYNEQFF,TGTGCCAGCAGTTACCCCTTAGCGGGGGGGCTGTACAATGAGCAGTTCTTC,TRBD2,.,TRBV6-2/TRBV6-3,TRBJ2-1
CASSLGQGGRGGETQYF,TGTGCCAGCAGCTTAGGACAGGGGGGGAGAGGCGGAGAGACCCAGTACTTC,TRBD1,.,TRBV7-2,TRBJ2-5
CASSPDRYQETQYF,TGTGCCAGCAGCCCGGACAGGTACCAAGAGACCCAGTACTTC,TRBD1,few,TRBV7-2,TRBJ2-5
CASSSQFEEGPYLRYF,TGTGCCAGCAGCTCCCAATTCGAGGAGGGACCCTACTTGCGGTACTTC,.,.,TRBV7-9,TRBJ2-7
CASSQVRRTEKLFF,TGTGCCAGCAGCCAAGTTCGGAGGACTGAAAAACTGTTTTTT,.,.,TRBV4-2,TRBJ1-4
CASIPRASGTGELFF,TGTGCCAGCATCCCGCGGGCCAGCGGGACCGGGGAGCTGTTTTTT,.,.,TRBV11-2,TRBJ2-2
CASSQDWDRLTYGYTF,TGCGCCAGCAGCCAAGATTGGGACAGGTTAACCTATGGCTACACCTTC,TRBD1,.,TRBV4-1,TRBJ1-2
CASTPARYMGKNYGYTF,TGTGCCAGTACCCCTGCAAGATATATGGGGAAGAACTATGGCTACACCTTC,.,.,TRBV19,TRBJ1-2
CASSQDGARDYGYTF,TGCGCCAGCAGCCAAGATGGGGCCCGAGACTATGGCTACACCTTC,.,.,TRBV4-1,TRBJ1-2
CASSLRMYELQGAHVQETQYF,TGTGCCAGCAGCCTACGAATGTATGAATTGCAGGGGGCGCATGTACAAGAGACCCAGTACTTC,TRBD1,.,TRBV3-1/TRBV3-2,TRBJ2-5